This TCR beta chain came from a study of shared clonotypes between healthy human individuals. Clones were read by immunoSEQ multiplex PCR, and TCRdb kept only the in-frame ones, dropping some. The data contain some 2.1 million clones, roughly 93% of them seen just once; the ten biggest clones take up more than 1.5%. Naive CD8 cells were CD45RO-negative, positively selected for CCR7, excluding terminally differentiated effector memory CD45RA+ cells. General study results and limits: A reduction in generation probabilities was seen for non-shared clonotypes relative to those shared by all four donors. Genetic and exposure-history diversity was limited by the small donor number. Larger richness was generally estimated for naive than memory subsets.

Remarks on this clone: Antigen specificity is unknown. Other DNA sequences from this sample encode an identical CDR3 as well.

V dropped 3 bases and J dropped 2 bases, with 8 bases sitting between them. The CDR3 has 14 residues. In germline, CDR1 is MDHEN, CDR2 SYDVKM. The TCR was taken from a man younger than 35 in good health. Some clones in this sample may be carry-over from other donors' samples. Sequenced sample: naive CD8+ T cells from PBMCs. The V call is TRBV28, the J call TRBJ1-5, with D uncertain. Here the CDR3 DNA reads TGTGCCAGCAGTTTGTTCCGGGGCAATCAGCCCCAGCATTTT. Translating it yields CASSLFRGNQPQHF. The variable domain in full, with the rest retrieved from reference TRBV28 and TRBJ1-5, is DVKVTQSSRYLVKRTGEKVFLECVQDMDHENMFWYRQDPGLGLRLIYFSYDVKMKEKGDIPEGYSVSREKKERFSLILESASTNQTSMYLCASSLFRGNQPQHFGDGTRLSIL.